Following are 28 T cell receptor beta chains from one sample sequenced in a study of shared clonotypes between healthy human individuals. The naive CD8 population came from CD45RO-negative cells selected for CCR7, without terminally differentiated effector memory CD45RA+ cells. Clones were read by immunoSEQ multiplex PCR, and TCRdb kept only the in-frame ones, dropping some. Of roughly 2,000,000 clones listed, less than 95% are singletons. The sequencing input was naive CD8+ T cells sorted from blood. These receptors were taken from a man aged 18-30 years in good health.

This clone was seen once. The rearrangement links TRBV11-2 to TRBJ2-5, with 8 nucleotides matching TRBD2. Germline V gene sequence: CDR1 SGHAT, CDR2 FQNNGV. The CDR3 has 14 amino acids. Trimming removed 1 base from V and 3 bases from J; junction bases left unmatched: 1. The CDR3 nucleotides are TGTGCCAGCAGCTTAGTGACTAGCGAAGAGACCCAGTACTTC. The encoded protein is CASSLVTSEETQYF.

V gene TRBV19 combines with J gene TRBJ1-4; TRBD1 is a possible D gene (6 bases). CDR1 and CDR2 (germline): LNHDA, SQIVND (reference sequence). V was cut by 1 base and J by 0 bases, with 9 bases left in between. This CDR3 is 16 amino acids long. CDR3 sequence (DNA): TGTGCCAGTAGTATAGGGACAGCCGCAACTAATGAAAAACTGTTTTTT. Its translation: CASSIGTAATNEKLFF.

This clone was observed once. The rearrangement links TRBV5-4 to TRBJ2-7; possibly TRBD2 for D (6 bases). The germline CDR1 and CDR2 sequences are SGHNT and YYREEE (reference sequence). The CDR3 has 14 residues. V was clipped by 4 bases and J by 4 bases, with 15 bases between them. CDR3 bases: TGTGCCAGCAGCCTGCAGGGCGGGGAATACGAGCAGTACTTC. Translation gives CASSLQGGEYEQYF.

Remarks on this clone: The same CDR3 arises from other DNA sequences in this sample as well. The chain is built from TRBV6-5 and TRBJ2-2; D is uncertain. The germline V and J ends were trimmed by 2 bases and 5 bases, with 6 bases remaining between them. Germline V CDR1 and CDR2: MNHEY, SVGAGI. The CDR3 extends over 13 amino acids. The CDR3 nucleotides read TGTGCCAGCAGTTACGGGCCAACCGGGGAGCTGTTTTTT. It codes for CASSYGPTGELFF.

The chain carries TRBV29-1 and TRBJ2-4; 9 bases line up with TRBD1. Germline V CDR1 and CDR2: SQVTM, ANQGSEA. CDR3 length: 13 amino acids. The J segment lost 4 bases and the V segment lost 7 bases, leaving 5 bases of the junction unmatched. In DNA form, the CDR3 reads TGCAGCGGTTCCGGGACAGGGAAAAACATTCAGTACTTC. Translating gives CSGSGTGKNIQYF.

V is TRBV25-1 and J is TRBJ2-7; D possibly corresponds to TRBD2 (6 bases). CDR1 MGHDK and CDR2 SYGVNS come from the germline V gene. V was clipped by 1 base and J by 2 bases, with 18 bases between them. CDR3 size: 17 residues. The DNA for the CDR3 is TGTGCCAGCAGTGAATGGAGGAGGGATCAGAAGACCTACGAGCAGTACTTC. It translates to CASSEWRRDQKTYEQYF.

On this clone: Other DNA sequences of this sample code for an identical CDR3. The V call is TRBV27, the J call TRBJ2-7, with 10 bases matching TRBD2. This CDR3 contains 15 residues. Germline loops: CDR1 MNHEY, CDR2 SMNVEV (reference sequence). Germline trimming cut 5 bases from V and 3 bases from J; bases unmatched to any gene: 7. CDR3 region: CASSPLAGGSYEQYF. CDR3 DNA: TGTGCCAGCAGTCCGTTAGCGGGAGGAAGCTACGAGCAGTACTTC.

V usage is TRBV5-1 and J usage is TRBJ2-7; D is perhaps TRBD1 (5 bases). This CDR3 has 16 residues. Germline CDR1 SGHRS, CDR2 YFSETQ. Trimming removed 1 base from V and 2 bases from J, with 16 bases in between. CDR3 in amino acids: CASSLSRPGRAYEQYF. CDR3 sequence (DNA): TGCGCCAGCAGCTTGTCGCGCCCGGGCAGGGCCTACGAGCAGTACTTC.

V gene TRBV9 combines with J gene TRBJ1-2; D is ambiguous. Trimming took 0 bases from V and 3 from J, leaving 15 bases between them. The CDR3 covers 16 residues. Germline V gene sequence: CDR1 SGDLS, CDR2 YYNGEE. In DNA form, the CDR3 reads TGTGCCAGCAGCGTAGAAGTAGACCCTAGCGACTATGGCTACACCTTC. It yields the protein CASSVEVDPSDYGYTF. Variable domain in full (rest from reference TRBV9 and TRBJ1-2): DSGVTQTPKHLITATGQRVTLRCSPRSGDLSVYWYQQSLDQGLQFLIQYYNGEERAKGNILERFSAQQFPDLHSELNLSSLELGDSALYFCASSVEVDPSDYGYTFGSGTRLTVV.

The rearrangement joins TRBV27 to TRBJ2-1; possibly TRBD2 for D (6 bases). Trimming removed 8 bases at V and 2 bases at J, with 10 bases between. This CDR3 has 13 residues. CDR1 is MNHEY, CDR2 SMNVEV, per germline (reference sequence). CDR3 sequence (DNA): TGTGCCAGCGGTTGGGGGGCCTACAATGAGCAGTTCTTC. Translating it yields CASGWGAYNEQFF.

Here the CDR3 reads CASSYGDGALGGYTF. Here the CDR3 DNA reads TGTGCCAGCAGTTACGGGGATGGGGCCTTGGGTGGCTACACCTTC. The chain uses TRBV6-5 and TRBJ1-2, with D perhaps matching TRBD1 (5 bases). Trimming took 2 bases from V and 7 from J, leaving 17 bases between them. CDR1 MNHEY and CDR2 SVGAGI come from the germline V gene. This CDR3 has 15 amino acids.

For the CDR3, the DNA is TGTGCCAGCAGCAACAGGGACGAGCAGTACTTC. This sequence encodes CASSNRDEQYF. V is TRBV6-5 and J is TRBJ2-7; TRBD1 might be the D (6 bases). V was cut by 6 bases and J by 5 bases, with 8 bases left in between. CDR1 and CDR2 (germline): MNHEY, SVGAGI. This CDR3 is 11 amino acids long.

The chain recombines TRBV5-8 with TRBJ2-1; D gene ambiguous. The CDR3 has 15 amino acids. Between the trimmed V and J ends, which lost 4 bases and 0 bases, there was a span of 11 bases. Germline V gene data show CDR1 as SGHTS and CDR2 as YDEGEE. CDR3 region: CASSIDTVSYNEQFF. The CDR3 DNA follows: TGTGCCAGCAGCATCGACACGGTCTCCTACAATGAGCAGTTCTTC.

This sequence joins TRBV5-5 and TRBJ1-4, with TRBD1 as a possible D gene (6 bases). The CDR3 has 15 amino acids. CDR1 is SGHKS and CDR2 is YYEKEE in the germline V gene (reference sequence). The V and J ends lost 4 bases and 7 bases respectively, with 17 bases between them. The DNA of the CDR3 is TGTGCCAGCAGCCTGGAGGGGGGCGCAAGTGAAAAACTGTTTTTT. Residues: CASSLEGGASEKLFF.

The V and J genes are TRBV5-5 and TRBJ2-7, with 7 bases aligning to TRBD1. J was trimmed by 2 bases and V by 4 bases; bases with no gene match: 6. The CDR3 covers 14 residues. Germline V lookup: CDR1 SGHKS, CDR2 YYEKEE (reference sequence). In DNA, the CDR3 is TGTGCCAGCAGCCTACGGGACAGACCCTACGAGCAGTACTTC. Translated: CASSLRDRPYEQYF.

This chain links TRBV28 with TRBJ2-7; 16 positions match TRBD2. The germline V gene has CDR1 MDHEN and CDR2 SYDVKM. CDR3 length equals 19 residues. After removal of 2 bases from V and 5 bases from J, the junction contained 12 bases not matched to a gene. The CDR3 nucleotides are TGTGCCAGCAGTTTAGTAGGGACTAGCGGGGGGGCTCGGGGCGACGAGCAGTACTTC. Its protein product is CASSLVGTSGGARGDEQYF.

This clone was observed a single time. CDR3 nucleotide sequence: TGTGCCAGCGGTTCCATCAGTCCAGATACGCAGTATTTT. It is translated as CASGSISPDTQYF. V gene TRBV7-2 combines with J gene TRBJ2-3; the D is unclear. Germline V gene sequence: CDR1 SGHTA, CDR2 FQGNSA. This CDR3 region has 13 residues. Trimming stripped 8 bases from V and 4 bases from J, with 13 bases between.

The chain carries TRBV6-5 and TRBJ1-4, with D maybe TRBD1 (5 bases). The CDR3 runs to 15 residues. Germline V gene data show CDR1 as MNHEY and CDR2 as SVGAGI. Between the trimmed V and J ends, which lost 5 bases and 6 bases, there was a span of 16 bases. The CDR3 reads CASSTLSGRDEKLFF. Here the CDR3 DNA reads TGTGCCAGCAGTACACTTTCGGGACGGGATGAAAAACTGTTTTTT.

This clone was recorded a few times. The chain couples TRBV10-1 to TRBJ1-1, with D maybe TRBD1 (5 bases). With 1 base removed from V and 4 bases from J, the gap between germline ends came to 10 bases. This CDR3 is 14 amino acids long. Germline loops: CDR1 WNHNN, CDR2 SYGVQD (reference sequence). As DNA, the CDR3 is TGCGCCAGCAGTGAGTATCGACAGAGCACTGAAGCTTTCTTT. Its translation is CASSEYRQSTEAFF.

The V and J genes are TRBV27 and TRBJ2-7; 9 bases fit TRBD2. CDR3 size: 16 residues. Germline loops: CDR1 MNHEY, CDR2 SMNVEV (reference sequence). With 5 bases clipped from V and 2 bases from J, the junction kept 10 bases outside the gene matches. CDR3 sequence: CASSPIKPSGAYEQYF. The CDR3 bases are TGTGCCAGCAGTCCAATAAAGCCTAGCGGGGCCTACGAGCAGTACTTC.

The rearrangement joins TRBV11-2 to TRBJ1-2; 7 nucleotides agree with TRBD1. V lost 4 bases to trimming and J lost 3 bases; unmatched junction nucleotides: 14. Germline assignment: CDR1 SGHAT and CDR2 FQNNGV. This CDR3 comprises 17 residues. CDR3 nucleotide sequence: TGTGCCAGCAGCTCCTCCTCGGACAGGCGGCCCCACTATGGCTACACCTTC. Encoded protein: CASSSSSDRRPHYGYTF.

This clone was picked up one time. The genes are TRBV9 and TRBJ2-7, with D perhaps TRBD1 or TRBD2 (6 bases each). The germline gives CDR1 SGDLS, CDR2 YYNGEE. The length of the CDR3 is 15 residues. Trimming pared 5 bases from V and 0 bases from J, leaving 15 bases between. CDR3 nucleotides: TGTGCCAGCAGTAAGGGGGACGGGGGCTCCTACGAGCAGTACTTC. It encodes CASSKGDGGSYEQYF.

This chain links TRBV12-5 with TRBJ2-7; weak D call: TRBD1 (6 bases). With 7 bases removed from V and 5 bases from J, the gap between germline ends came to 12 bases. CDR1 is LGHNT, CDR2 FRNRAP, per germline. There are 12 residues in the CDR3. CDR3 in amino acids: CASALEGDEQYF. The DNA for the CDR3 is TGTGCTAGTGCTCTCGAGGGGGACGAGCAGTACTTC.

DNA for the CDR3: TGTGCCAGCAGCCAATTAGCGGGGGTTTCCTACAATGAGCAGTTCTTC. Its protein product is CASSQLAGVSYNEQFF. The chain employs TRBV4-2 and TRBJ2-1; 9 bases match TRBD2. CDR3 size: 16 residues. Germline CDR1 reads LGHNA; CDR2 reads YNFKEQ. Trimming took 2 bases from V and 1 from J; bases not matched to a gene: 3.

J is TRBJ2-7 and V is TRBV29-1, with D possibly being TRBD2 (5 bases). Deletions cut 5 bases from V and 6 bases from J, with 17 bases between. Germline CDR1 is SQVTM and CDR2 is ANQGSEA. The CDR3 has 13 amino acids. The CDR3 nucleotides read TGCAGCGTTCCGGGCCTAGCTCCCCTCGAGCAGTACTTC. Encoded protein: CSVPGLAPLEQYF.

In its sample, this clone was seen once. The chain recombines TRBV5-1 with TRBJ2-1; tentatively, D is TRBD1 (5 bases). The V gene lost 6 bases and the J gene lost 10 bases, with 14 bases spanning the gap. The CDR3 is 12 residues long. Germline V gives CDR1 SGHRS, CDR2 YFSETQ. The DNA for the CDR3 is TGCGCCAGCACCTTCCAGGACACCGAGCAGTTCTTC. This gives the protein CASTFQDTEQFF. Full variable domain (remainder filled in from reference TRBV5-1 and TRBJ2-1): KAGVTQTPRYLIKTRGQQVTLSCSPISGHRSVSWYQQTPGQGLQFLFEYFSETQRNKGNFPGRFSGRQFSNSRSEMNVSTLELGDSALYLCASTFQDTEQFFGPGTRLTVL.

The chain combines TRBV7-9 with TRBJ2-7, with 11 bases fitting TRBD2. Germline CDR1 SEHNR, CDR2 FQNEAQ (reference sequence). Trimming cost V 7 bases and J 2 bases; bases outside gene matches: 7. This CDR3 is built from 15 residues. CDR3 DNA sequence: TGTGCCAGCACCATCGGGACTAGCGGAGCCTACGAGCAGTACTTC. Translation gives CASTIGTSGAYEQYF.

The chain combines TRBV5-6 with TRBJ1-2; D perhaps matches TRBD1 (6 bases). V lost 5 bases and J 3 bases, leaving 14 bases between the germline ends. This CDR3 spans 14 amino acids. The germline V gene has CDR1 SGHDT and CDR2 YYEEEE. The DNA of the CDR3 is TGTGCCAGCAGGTTTCGAGGGGGGGACTATGGCTACACCTTC. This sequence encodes CASRFRGGDYGYTF. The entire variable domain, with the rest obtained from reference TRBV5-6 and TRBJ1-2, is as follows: DAGVTQSPTHLIKTRGQQVTLRCSPKSGHDTVSWYQQALGQGPQFIFQYYEEEERQRGNFPDRFSGHQFPNYSSELNVNALLLGDSALYLCASRFRGGDYGYTFGSGTRLTVV.